These 23 T cell receptor beta chains share one sample of origin, sequenced in a study of regulatory T cells in long-lasting Graves disease. The time point was: newly diagnosed GD, antithyroid drugs for less than 3 months. RNA isolated from PBMCs was used to make the TCR library. Library construction for TCR beta used iRepertoire HTBI primers and Arm-PCR of CDR3 regions. TCRdb fed the multiplex PCR reads into MiXCR, producing one record per CDR3 protein. Of roughly 420,000 distinct CDR3 sequences listed, 15% to 20% are singletons. These data are also associated with another study on T cells in Graves' hyperthyroidism and ophthalmopathy.

The sequenced sample was peripheral blood mononuclear cells (PBMCs), obtained at new diagnosis, from a patient treated with antithyroid drugs. These receptors all stem from a young woman with Graves disease.

Only one count was recorded for this clonotype. The chain recombines TRBV3-1 with TRBJ1-1, with D unresolved. The CDR3 runs to 13 residues. V gave up 3 bases and J gave up 1 base, with 6 bases separating them. Germline V gene sequence: CDR1 LGHDT, CDR2 YNNKEL (reference sequence). CDR3 loop: CASSHGQNTEAFF. The CDR3 bases are TGTGCCAGCAGCCACGGCCAGAACACTGAAGCTTTCTTT.

This clonotype was observed many times. J is TRBJ1-3 and V is TRBV18; 7 bases line up with TRBD1. J was trimmed by 3 bases and V by 1 base; bases with no gene match: 3. The CDR3 runs to 15 residues. In germline, CDR1 is KGHSH, CDR2 LQKENI. The CDR3 region is CASSPRDRGGNTIYF. The CDR3 DNA reads as TGTGCCAGCTCACCACGGGACAGAGGTGGAAACACCATATATTTT.

This clonotype was detected ten times or more. The chain employs TRBV5-1 and TRBJ2-7; the match to TRBD1 covers 10 bases. The CDR3 sequence is 15 residues long. J lost 6 bases, V lost 4 bases, and 10 bases had no gene match. CDR1 SGHRS and CDR2 YFSETQ come from the germline V gene. The CDR3, as DNA: TGCGCCAGCAGCCCCCCGTCGGGACAGGGGAGCGAGCAGTACTTC. Its translation is CASSPPSGQGSEQYF.

DNA of the CDR3: TGTGCCAGCAGTATAGCGGGAGGGCAAGAGACCCAGTACTTC. It yields the protein CASSIAGGQETQYF. V is TRBV6-2 or TRBV6-3 and J is TRBJ2-5; the match to TRBD2 covers 11 bases. Unmatched junction bases numbered 1, after V lost 5 bases and J lost 2 bases. CDR3 length equals 14 residues. Germline V gene sequence: CDR1 MNHEY, CDR2 SVGEGT.

This clonotype was detected many times. The chain recombines TRBV6-2 or TRBV6-3 with TRBJ2-3, with TRBD2 as a possible D gene (6 bases). Germline V gives CDR1 MNHEY, CDR2 SVGEGT. V was pared by 6 bases and J by 4 bases, with 17 bases between. The length of the CDR3 is 15 residues. Here the CDR3 reads CASRKHRRAADTQYF. The CDR3 nucleotides are TGTGCCAGCAGAAAACACCGGAGGGCAGCAGATACGCAGTATTTT.

This clonotype was detected ten times or more. The chain is built from TRBV28 and TRBJ2-1, with TRBD2 matching 7 bases. The germline V gene encodes CDR1 MDHEN and CDR2 SYDVKM. Losses at the gene ends were 6 bases for V and 0 bases for J; bases not matched to a gene: 8. CDR3 length: 16 residues. CDR3 bases: TGTGCCAGCAGCGCCACGGGAGGTCACTCCTACAATGAGCAGTTCTTC. It yields the protein CASSATGGHSYNEQFF.

This clonotype was recorded at least ten times. This sequence joins TRBV15 and TRBJ1-4; D gene unclear. V lost 6 bases, J lost 3 bases, and 11 bases lay in between. In germline, CDR1 is LNHNV, CDR2 YYDKDF (reference sequence). The CDR3 totals 14 residues. CDR3 nucleotide sequence: TGTGCCACCAGTTCGGGCACACCTAATGAAAAACTGTTTTTT. Protein: CATSSGTPNEKLFF.

V and J are TRBV9 and TRBJ2-5; D is uncertain. Germline assignment: CDR1 SGDLS and CDR2 YYNGEE. V lost 0 bases and J lost 4, with 13 bases in between. The CDR3 loop spans 15 amino acids. CDR3 amino acids: CASSVDGHMAETQYF. The CDR3 DNA reads as TGTGCCAGCAGCGTAGACGGCCATATGGCAGAGACCCAGTACTTC. Looking up the rest from reference TRBV9 and TRBJ2-5 gives the full variable domain: DSGVTQTPKHLITATGQRVTLRCSPRSGDLSVYWYQQSLDQGLQFLIQYYNGEERAKGNILERFSAQQFPDLHSELNLSSLELGDSALYFCASSVDGHMAETQYFGPGTRLLVL.

The table lists this clonotype with a few counts. The chain couples TRBV7-8 to TRBJ1-5, with D tentatively TRBD1 (5 bases). There are 15 residues in the CDR3. V dropped 1 base and J dropped 2 bases, with 9 bases sitting between them. Germline values: CDR1 SGHVS, CDR2 FQNEAQ. CDR3 region: CASSLGGVGNQPQHF. CDR3 sequence (DNA): TGTGCCAGCAGCTTAGGAGGGGTCGGCAATCAGCCCCAGCATTTT.

This clonotype was seen many times. This chain joins TRBV20-1 and TRBJ2-1, with 9 nucleotides matching TRBD2. V dropped 0 bases and J dropped 7; count of bases not matched to a gene: 7. Germline CDR1 DFQATT, CDR2 SNEGSKA (reference sequence). The CDR3 spans 15 residues. The CDR3 DNA is TGCAGTGCTAGAGAAGCCGGGACTAGCAGAAATGAGCAGTTCTTC. Its protein product is CSAREAGTSRNEQFF.

The chain recombines TRBV7-4 with TRBJ2-7; no definite D call. V was clipped by 1 base and J by 6 bases, with 7 bases between them. This CDR3 region has 12 residues. The V gene's germline CDR1 is SGHVT and CDR2 SQSDAQ. The CDR3 protein is CASSLDGREQYF. The CDR3 bases are TGTGCCAGCAGCTTAGACGGGCGCGAGCAGTACTTC.

At least ten counts were recorded for this clonotype. The chain combines TRBV28 with TRBJ2-1; D not resolved. The CDR3 loop spans 14 amino acids. V shed 6 bases and J shed 3 bases, with 12 bases lying between them. Per the germline V gene, CDR1 is MDHEN and CDR2 is SYDVKM. CDR3 in amino acids: CASRTMSFYNEQFF. In DNA form, the CDR3 reads TGTGCCAGCAGAACGATGAGCTTCTACAATGAGCAGTTCTTC.

This clonotype was recorded many times. The V call is TRBV28, the J call TRBJ2-7; the D call may be TRBD1 or TRBD2 (6 bases each). The CDR3 covers 15 residues. Trimming pared 1 base from V and 7 bases from J, leaving 17 bases between. CDR1 is MDHEN and CDR2 is SYDVKM in the germline V gene. In DNA form, the CDR3 reads TGTGCCAGCAGTTTATCAATCGTGGGGGCGGGAGAGCAGTACTTC. This translates into CASSLSIVGAGEQYF.

Comments on this clonotype: A clone one base away is much larger, so this may be a read error. The chain combines TRBV20-1 with TRBJ2-3, with TRBD1 matching 7 bases. The germline CDR1 and CDR2 sequences are DFQATT and SNEGSKA (reference sequence). The CDR3 loop spans 14 amino acids. V lost 7 bases, J lost 1 base, and 8 bases stayed unmatched. The CDR3 DNA follows: TGCAGTGTCAGGGGGATGGGCGGCACAGATACGCAGTATTTT. Its protein product is CSVRGMGGTDTQYF.

The chain joins TRBV15 to TRBJ1-4, with D tentatively TRBD1 (5 bases). V shed 4 bases and J shed 5 bases, with 20 bases lying between them. Germline CDR1 LNHNV, CDR2 YYDKDF (reference sequence). CDR3 length: 17 amino acids. The CDR3 DNA reads as TGTGCCACCAGCACCACCTTGGGAGGACAACTCAATGAAAAACTGTTTTTT. This codes for CATSTTLGGQLNEKLFF.

This clonotype was seen repeatedly, ten times or more. V is TRBV3-1 and J is TRBJ2-1, with 12 bases aligning to TRBD2. This CDR3 contains 17 residues. Germline CDR1 is LGHDT and CDR2 is YNNKEL (reference sequence). Trimming took 4 bases from V and 6 from J; bases not matched to a gene: 10. CDR3 nucleotides: TGTGCCAGCAGCCCGGGACTAGCGGGCATCAGGAGCAATGAGCAGTTCTTC. It translates to CASSPGLAGIRSNEQFF.

Note on this clonotype: Since a much larger clone is just one base distant, this may be a read error. The chain has TRBV7-9 and TRBJ1-3, with D unclear. Germline loops: CDR1 SEHNR, CDR2 FQNEAQ (reference sequence). This CDR3 has 15 amino acids. CDR3 nucleotides: TGTACCAGCAGCTCCGACACAAACTCTGGAAACACCATATATTTT. This translates into CTSSSDTNSGNTIYF.

The table lists this clonotype with many counts. CDR3 loop: CSARTPLAGNEQFF. CDR3 bases: TGCAGTGCTCGGACCCCACTAGCGGGCAATGAGCAGTTCTTC. The chain combines TRBV20-1 with TRBJ2-1, with 9 nucleotides matching TRBD2. Germline V gene data show CDR1 as DFQATT and CDR2 as SNEGSKA (reference sequence). The CDR3 length is 14 residues. V lost 5 bases and J lost 6; bases outside the gene matches: 8.

The chain uses TRBV9 and TRBJ2-1; D is unclear. V dropped 4 bases and J dropped 8 bases, with 10 bases sitting between them. The germline CDR1 and CDR2 sequences are SGDLS and YYNGEE. This CDR3 region has 12 residues. CDR3 nucleotide sequence: TGTGCCAGCAGCCCAAGCATTGATGAGCAGTTCTTC. Translation: CASSPSIDEQFF.

This clonotype was seen many times. The rearrangement uses TRBV7-8 and TRBJ2-7; D gene uncertain. Trimming removed 2 bases at V and 0 bases at J, with 8 bases between. This CDR3 has 14 residues. Germline V CDR1 and CDR2: SGHVS, FQNEAQ. Written as DNA, the CDR3 is TGTGCCAGCAGCTTATTTGGTTTCTCCTACGAGCAGTACTTC. Its translation: CASSLFGFSYEQYF.

This clonotype was counted many times. The chain joins TRBV28 to TRBJ2-5, with TRBD1 matching 12 bases. With 6 bases clipped from V and 5 bases from J, the junction kept 10 bases outside the gene matches. There are 16 residues in the CDR3. Germline V gene sequence: CDR1 MDHEN, CDR2 SYDVKM. CDR3 in DNA: TGTGCCAGCAGACCCCGAGGGACAGGGGGCCTGGAGACCCAGTACTTC. Its protein is CASRPRGTGGLETQYF.

There are many counts of this clonotype. J is TRBJ2-3 and V is TRBV27; D unresolved. CDR3 length equals 14 residues. V lost 6 bases to trimming and J lost 0 bases, with 10 bases between them. CDR1 and CDR2 from the germline V gene are MNHEY and SMNVEV (reference sequence). The chain's CDR3 is CASRRPASTDTQYF. The CDR3 nucleotides are TGTGCCAGCAGACGGCCGGCTAGCACAGATACGCAGTATTTT.

The chain links TRBV28 to TRBJ1-2; a weak D match, TRBD1 (6 bases). Germline loops: CDR1 MDHEN, CDR2 SYDVKM. The CDR3 is 12 amino acids. V was shortened by 10 bases and J by 8 bases, with 17 bases between the two germline ends. Here the CDR3 reads CAINLPGVGYTF. In DNA, the CDR3 is TGTGCCATCAATCTCCCAGGGGTAGGCTACACCTTC.